This T cell receptor beta chain came from a study of blood T cell repertoires in COVID-19. For the study at large: COVID-19 samples collected from the United States, Italy and Spain covered acute and convalescent phases. Nucleic acid was either cDNA or gDNA, and it came from T cells, B-cell-depleted T cells, or PBMCs.

Per the study methods: Reference gene primer amplification yielded estimated nucleated cell counts. Method: immunoSEQ multiplex PCR; TCRdb's copy keeps in-frame clones and lacks some. Clone size and V and J calls were adopted from that table, with D and trimming inferred from the DNA. In the table there are roughly 190,000 clones, around nine tenths of which are singletons. CDR1 is KGHSH and CDR2 is LQKENI in the germline V gene. Trimming took off 5 bases at V and 6 bases at J, with 10 bases between the two ends. The CDR3 has 13 amino acids. J is TRBJ1-4 and V is TRBV18; D gene unclear. Sample: peripheral blood. The sequence came from a man aged 18 to 30 with active or convalescent COVID-19. CDR3 residues: CASSEVKDEKLFF. CDR3 DNA: TGTGCCAGCTCAGAGGTAAAAGATGAAAAACTGTTTTTT.